The rows below give T cell receptor beta chains drawn from one sample of a study of T cell responses to AZD1222 COVID-19 vaccine. The assay was immunoSEQ multiplex PCR, and TCRdb's table has in-frame clones only and misses some. The table has approximately 110,000 clones, 85% seen once. Source: peripheral blood, taken 28 days after the second AZD1222 dose. These receptors all come from an adult who received the AZD1222 COVID-19 vaccine. Each CDR3 is given with its conserved first and last residue. D genes are given only for firm matches. Some rows have no size entry. The others give once, few or many, or a class for an expanded clone.

abundance,j_gene,d_gene,v_gene,CDR3nt,CDR3aa
.,TRBJ1-2,.,TRBV25-1,TGTGCCAGCAGTGAATTTGGGGCCGACTATGGCTACACCTTC,CASSEFGADYGYTF
.,TRBJ1-4,.,TRBV12-3/TRBV12-4,TGTGCCAGCAGTTCAATGCCTAATGAAAAACTGTTTTTT,CASSSMPNEKLFF
.,TRBJ1-1,.,TRBV7-8,TGTGCCAGCAGCTTAGGTGCGGAGAACACTGAAGCTTTCTTT,CASSLGAENTEAFF
once,TRBJ2-2,.,TRBV19,TGTGCCAGTAGTATCGGCCAATACCAGGGATTAGGGACCGGGGAGCTGTTTTTT,CASSIGQYQGLGTGELFF
.,TRBJ1-5,TRBD1,TRBV6-6,TGTGCCAGCAGCTCCGCTGACAGGGGTGGACAGCCCCAGCATTTT,CASSSADRGGQPQHF
.,TRBJ2-3,TRBD2,TRBV18,TGTGCCAGCTCAAGACAAAGAGGACTAGCGGGAAGCACAGATACGCAGTATTTT,CASSRQRGLAGSTDTQYF
.,TRBJ1-2,TRBD1,TRBV11-2,TGTGCCAGCAGATATACAGGGGTGGACTATGGCTACACCTTC,CASRYTGVDYGYTF
.,TRBJ2-4,.,TRBV28,TGTGCCAGCAACCTAGCCAAAAACATTCAGTACTTC,CASNLAKNIQYF
.,TRBJ1-2,.,TRBV2,TGTGCCAGCAGTGATGGAGGTTATGGCTACACCTTC,CASSDGGYGYTF
few,TRBJ1-1,.,TRBV7-6,TGTGCCAGCAGCCCTGGGACGGGAGGACCTTTGGGAGCTTTCTTT,CASSPGTGGPLGAFF
.,TRBJ2-2,.,TRBV7-8,TGTGCCAGCAGCCCAGGCGGGGAGCTGTTTTTT,CASSPGGELFF
.,TRBJ1-1,TRBD1,TRBV4-1,TGCGCCAGCAGCCAAGGTAGGGGGCAGGGGGGTATGAACACTGAAGCTTTCTTT,CASSQGRGQGGMNTEAFF
once,TRBJ2-2,TRBD2,TRBV5-1,TGCGCCAGCAGCCCCTGGAGCGGGGCGGGAAACACCGGGGAGCTGTTTTTT,CASSPWSGAGNTGELFF
.,TRBJ2-1,.,TRBV4-2,TGTGCCAGCAGCCCCGACAGGACCTCCTACAATGAGCAGTTCTTC,CASSPDRTSYNEQFF
.,TRBJ1-2,.,TRBV27,TGTGCCAGCAGTTTTCAAGGGCAGGCGGCTAACTATGGCTACACCTTC,CASSFQGQAANYGYTF
.,TRBJ2-5,TRBD2,TRBV11-2,TGTGCCAGCAAAACTAGCGGGGGGGCCCAAGAGACCCAGTACTTC,CASKTSGGAQETQYF
.,TRBJ2-3,TRBD1,TRBV24-1,TGTGCCACGGAAGGGGACAGGGGGCGCGGAGATACGCAGTATTTT,CATEGDRGRGDTQYF
.,TRBJ1-2,.,TRBV25-1,TGTGCCAGCAGTGAGCCTCGGGGAAGCTATGGCTACACCTTC,CASSEPRGSYGYTF